The clone carrying this TCR beta chain was seen a single time. Its specificity is unknown. The data were taken from a study of blood T cells in healthy people across ages. Per the germline V gene, CDR1 is SGHAT and CDR2 is FQNNGV. CDR3 length: 16 amino acids. V gave up 1 base and J gave up 2 bases, with 11 bases separating them. PCR was performed a second time for about 6 to 12 cycles using a sample-barcoded 5' primer and a J-beta primer mix. TCRdb reprocessed the 5' RACE reads via MiXCR and lists one record per CDR3 protein. The table records approximately 770,000 distinct CDR3 sequences, over 45% of them present only once. Study results and limitations: Possibly, changes in expanded clonotypes were confounded because donor CMV status was unknown.

The genes are TRBV11-2 and TRBJ2-2; TRBD1 might be the D (6 bases). The sequenced material came from blood. This receptor was obtained from a man aged 30 to 39 in good health. The CDR3 loop is CASSLGWGPNTGELFF. The CDR3 DNA follows: TGTGCCAGCAGCTTAGGTTGGGGGCCAAACACCGGGGAGCTGTTTTTT.